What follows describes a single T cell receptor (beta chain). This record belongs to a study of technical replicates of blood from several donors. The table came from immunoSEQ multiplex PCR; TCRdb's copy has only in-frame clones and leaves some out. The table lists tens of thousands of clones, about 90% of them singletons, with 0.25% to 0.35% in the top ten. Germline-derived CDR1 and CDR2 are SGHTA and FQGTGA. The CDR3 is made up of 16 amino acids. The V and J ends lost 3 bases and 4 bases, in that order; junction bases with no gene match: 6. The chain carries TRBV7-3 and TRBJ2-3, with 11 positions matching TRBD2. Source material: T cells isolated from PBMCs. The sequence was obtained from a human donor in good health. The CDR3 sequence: CASSLTSGDMSDTQYF. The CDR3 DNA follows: TGTGCCAGCAGCTTGACTAGCGGGGATATGTCAGATACGCAGTATTTT.